The source of this T cell receptor beta chain is a study of cytomegalovirus exposure and HLA in healthy donors. Overall study: The approximately 120 validation repertoires were produced on the same platform as the 700 or so repertoires of the first cohort. This was reported in a later analysis. Study-wide points: Approximately 160 TCR beta chains were listed as cytomegalovirus-associated. Rare TCR sequences predominated, though certain public TCRs were found in many donors.

From germline, CDR1 is SGHRS and CDR2 YFSETQ. There are 14 residues in the CDR3. Losses at the gene ends were 4 bases for V and 3 bases for J; bases not matched to a gene: 6. The protocol was immunoSEQ multiplex PCR, while the TCRdb copy is restricted to in-frame clones and leaves out a portion. The sample has under 350,000 clones; 65% to 90% are singletons. A remark on this clone: Its specificity is unknown.

What was sequenced was PBMCs. The TCR sequence derives from a woman aged 18-29 years in good health and CMV-seronegative. The chain uses TRBV5-1 and TRBJ2-7, with TRBD1 matching over 8 bases. CDR3 bases: TGCGCCAGCAGCCCGACAGGGGAAGACTACGAGCAGTACTTC. This gives the protein CASSPTGEDYEQYF.